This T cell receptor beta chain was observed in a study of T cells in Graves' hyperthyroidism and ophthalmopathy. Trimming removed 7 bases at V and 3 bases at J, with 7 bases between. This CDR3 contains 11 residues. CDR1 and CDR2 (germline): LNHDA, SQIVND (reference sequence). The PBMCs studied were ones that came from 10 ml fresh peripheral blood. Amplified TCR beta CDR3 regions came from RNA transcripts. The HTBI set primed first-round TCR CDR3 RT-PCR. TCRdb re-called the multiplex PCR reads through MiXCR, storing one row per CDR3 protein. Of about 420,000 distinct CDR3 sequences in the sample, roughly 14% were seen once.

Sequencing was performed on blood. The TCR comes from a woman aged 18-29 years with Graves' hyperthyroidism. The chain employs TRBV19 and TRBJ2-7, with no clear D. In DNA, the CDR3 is TGTGCCAGTAAATCGGGCTACGAGCAGTACTTC. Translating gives CASKSGYEQYF.